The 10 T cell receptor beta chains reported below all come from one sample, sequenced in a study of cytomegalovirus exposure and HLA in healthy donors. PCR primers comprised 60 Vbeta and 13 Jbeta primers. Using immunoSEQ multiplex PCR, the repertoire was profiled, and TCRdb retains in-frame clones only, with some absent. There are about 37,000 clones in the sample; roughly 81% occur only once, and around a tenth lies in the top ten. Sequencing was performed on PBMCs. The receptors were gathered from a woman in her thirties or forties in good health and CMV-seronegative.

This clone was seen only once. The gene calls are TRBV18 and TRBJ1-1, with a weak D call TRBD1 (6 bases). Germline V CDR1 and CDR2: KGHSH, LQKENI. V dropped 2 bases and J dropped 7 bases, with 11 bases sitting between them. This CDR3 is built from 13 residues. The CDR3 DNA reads TGTGCCAGCTCACCAGCAGGGGCGGGTGAAGCTTTCTTT. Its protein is CASSPAGAGEAFF.

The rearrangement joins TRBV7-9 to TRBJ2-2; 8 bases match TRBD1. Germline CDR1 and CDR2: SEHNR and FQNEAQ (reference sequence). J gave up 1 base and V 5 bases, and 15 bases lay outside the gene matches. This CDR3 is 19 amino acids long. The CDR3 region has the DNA TGTGCCAGCAGCGTTGGGGCCAGGGGGCGTTTCGGGAACACCGGGGAGCTGTTTTTT. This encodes CASSVGARGRFGNTGELFF.

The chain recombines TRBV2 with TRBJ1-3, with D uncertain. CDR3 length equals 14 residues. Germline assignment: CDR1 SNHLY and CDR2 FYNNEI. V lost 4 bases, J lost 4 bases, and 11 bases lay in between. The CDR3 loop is CASSVQQPGNTIYF. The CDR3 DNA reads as TGTGCCAGCAGTGTCCAACAGCCGGGAAACACCATATATTTT.

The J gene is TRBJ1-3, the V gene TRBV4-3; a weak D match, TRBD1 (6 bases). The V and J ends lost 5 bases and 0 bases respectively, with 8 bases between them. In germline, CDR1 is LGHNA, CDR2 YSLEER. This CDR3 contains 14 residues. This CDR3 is CASSTGSSGNTIYF. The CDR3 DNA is TGCGCCAGCAGCACAGGGTCCTCTGGAAACACCATATATTTT.

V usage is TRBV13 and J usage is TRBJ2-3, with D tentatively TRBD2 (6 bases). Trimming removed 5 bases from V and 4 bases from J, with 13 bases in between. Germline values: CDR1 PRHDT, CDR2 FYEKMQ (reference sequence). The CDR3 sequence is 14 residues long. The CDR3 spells CASSAWGVADTQYF. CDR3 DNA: TGTGCCAGCAGCGCCTGGGGGGTGGCAGATACGCAGTATTTT. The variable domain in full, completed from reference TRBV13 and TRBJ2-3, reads AAGVIQSPRHLIKEKRETATLKCYPIPRHDTVYWYQQGPGQDPQFLISFYEKMQSDKGSIPDRFSAQQFSDYHSELNMSSLELGDSALYFCASSAWGVADTQYFGPGTRLTVL.

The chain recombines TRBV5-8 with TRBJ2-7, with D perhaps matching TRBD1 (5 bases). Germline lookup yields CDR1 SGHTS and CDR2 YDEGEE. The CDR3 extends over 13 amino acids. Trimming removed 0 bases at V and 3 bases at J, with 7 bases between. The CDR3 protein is CASSLDRHYEQYV. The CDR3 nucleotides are TGTGCCAGCAGCTTGGACAGGCACTACGAGCAGTACGTC.

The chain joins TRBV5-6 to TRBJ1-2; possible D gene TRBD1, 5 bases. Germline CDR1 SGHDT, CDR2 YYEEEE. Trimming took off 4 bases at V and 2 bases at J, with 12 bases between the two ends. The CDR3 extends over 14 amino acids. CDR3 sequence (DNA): TGTGCCAGCAGCCAAATGACAGAGAACTATGGCTACACCTTC. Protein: CASSQMTENYGYTF.

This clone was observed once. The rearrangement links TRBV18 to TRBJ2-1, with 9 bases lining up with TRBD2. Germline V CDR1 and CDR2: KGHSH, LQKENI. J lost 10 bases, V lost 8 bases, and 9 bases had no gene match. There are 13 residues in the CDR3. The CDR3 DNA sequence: TGTGCCAGCACGGGACTAGCTTCGGGAGAGCAGTTCTTC. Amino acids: CASTGLASGEQFF. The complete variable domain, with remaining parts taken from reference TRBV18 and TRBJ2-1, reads NAGVMQNPRHLVRRRGQEARLRCSPMKGHSHVYWYRQLPEEGLKFMVYLQKENIIDESGMPKERFSAEFPKEGPSILRIQQVVRGDSAAYFCASTGLASGEQFFGPGTRLTVL.

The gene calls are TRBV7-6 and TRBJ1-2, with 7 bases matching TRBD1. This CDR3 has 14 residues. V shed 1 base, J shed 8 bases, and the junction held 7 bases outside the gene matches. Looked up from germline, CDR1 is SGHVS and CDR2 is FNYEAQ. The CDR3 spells CASSLGPTGVGYTF. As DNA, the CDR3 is TGTGCCAGCAGCTTAGGGCCTACAGGGGTCGGCTACACCTTC.

CDR3 nucleotide sequence: TGTGCCAGCAGTTACGACAGGCTCACTGAAGCTTTCTTT. This translates into CASSYDRLTEAFF. This rearrangement joins TRBV6-5 to TRBJ1-1; TRBD1 is a possible D gene (6 bases). Germline-derived CDR1 and CDR2 are MNHEY and SVGAGI. Deletions cut 2 bases from V and 4 bases from J, with 8 bases between. The CDR3 has 13 residues.